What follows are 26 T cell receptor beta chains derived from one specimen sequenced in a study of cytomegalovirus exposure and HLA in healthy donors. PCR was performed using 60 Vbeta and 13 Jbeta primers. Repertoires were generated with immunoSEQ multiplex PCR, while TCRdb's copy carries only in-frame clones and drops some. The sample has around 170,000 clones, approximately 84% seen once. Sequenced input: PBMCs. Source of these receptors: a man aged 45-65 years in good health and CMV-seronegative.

This chain's CDR3 is CASSNIFLEQFF. CDR3 coding DNA: TGCGCCAGCAGCAACATATTCCTCGAGCAGTTCTTC. This rearrangement joins TRBV4-1 to TRBJ2-1; D is uncertain. Trimming took off 5 bases at V and 10 bases at J, with 12 bases between the two ends. The CDR3 extends over 12 amino acids. Germline V gives CDR1 MGHRA, CDR2 YSYEKL.

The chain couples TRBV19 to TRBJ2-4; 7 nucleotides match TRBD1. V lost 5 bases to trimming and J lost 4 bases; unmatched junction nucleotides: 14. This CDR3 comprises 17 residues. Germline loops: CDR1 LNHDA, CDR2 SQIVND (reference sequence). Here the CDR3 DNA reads TGTGCCAGTAGTGCAAGAGGGGGCTGGGGAACAAAAAACATTCAGTACTTC. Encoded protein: CASSARGGWGTKNIQYF.

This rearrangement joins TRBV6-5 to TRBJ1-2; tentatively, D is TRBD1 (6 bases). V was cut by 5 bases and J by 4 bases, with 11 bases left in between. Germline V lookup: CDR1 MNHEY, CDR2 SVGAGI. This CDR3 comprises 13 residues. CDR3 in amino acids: CASSRQDRYGYTF. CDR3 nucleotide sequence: TGTGCCAGCAGTCGACAGGACCGCTATGGCTACACCTTC.

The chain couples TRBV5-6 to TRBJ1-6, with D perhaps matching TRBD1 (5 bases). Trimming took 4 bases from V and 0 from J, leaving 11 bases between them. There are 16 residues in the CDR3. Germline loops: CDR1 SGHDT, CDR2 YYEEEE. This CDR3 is CASSPGDSSYNSPLHF. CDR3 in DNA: TGTGCCAGCAGCCCCGGAGACAGCTCCTATAATTCACCCCTCCACTTT.

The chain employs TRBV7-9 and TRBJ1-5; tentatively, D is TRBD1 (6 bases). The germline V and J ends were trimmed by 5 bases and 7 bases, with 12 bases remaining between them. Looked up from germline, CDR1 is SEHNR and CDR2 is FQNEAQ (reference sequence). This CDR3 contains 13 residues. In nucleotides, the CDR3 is TGTGCCAGCAGCGAGTTAGGGGGACAGCCCCAGCATTTT. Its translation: CASSELGGQPQHF. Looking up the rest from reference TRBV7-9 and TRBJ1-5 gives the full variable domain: DTGVSQNPRHKITKRGQNVTFRCDPISEHNRLYWYRQTLGQGPEFLTYFQNEAQLEKSRLLSDRFSAERPKGSFSTLEIQRTEQGDSAMYLCASSELGGQPQHFGDGTRLSIL.

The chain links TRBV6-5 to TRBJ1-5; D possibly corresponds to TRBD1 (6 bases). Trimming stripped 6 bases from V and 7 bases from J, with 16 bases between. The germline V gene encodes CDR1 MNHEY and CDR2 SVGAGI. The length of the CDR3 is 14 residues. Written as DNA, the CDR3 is TGTGCCAGCAGACCCCGAGGGGGTGGACAGCCCCAGCATTTT. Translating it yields CASRPRGGGQPQHF.

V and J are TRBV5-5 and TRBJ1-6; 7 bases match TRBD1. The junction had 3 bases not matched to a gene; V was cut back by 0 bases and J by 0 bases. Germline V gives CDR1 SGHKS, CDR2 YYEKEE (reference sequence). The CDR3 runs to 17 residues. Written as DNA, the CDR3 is TGTGCCAGCAGCTTGGGGGACAGTAACTCCTATAATTCACCCCTCCACTTT. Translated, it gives CASSLGDSNSYNSPLHF. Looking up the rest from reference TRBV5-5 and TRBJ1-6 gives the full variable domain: DAGVTQSPTHLIKTRGQQVTLRCSPISGHKSVSWYQQVLGQGPQFIFQYYEKEERGRGNFPDRFSARQFPNYSSELNVNALLLGDSALYLCASSLGDSNSYNSPLHFGNGTRLTVT.

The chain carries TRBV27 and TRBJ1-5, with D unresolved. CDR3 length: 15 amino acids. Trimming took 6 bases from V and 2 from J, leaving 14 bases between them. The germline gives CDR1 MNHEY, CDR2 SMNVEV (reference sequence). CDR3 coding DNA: TGTGCCAGCAGCCCCGCCCCCGGTGGCAATCAGCCCCAGCATTTT. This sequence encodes CASSPAPGGNQPQHF.

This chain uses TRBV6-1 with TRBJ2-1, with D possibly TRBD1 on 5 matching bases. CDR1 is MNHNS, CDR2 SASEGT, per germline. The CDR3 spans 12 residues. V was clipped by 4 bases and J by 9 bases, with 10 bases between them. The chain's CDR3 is CASSGQGIEQFF. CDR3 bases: TGTGCCAGCAGTGGCCAGGGAATTGAGCAGTTCTTC.

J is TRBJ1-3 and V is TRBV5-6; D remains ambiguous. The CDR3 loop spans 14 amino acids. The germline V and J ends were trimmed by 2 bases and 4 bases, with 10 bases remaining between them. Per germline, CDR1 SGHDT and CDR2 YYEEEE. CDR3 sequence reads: CASSFSHKGNTIYF. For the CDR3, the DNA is TGTGCCAGCAGCTTTTCCCACAAAGGAAACACCATATATTTT.

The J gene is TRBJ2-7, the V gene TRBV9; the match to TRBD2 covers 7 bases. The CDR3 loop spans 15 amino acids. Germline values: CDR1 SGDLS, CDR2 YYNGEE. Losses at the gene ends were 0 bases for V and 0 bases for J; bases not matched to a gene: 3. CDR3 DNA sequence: TGTGCCAGCAGCGTAGGCGGGGGTACCTCCTACGAGCAGTACTTC. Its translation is CASSVGGGTSYEQYF.

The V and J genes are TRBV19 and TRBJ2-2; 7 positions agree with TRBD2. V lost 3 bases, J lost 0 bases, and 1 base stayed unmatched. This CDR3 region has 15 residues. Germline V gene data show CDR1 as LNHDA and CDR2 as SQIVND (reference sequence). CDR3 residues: CASSMLAANTGELFF. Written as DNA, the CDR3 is TGTGCCAGTAGTATGCTAGCGGCGAACACCGGGGAGCTGTTTTTT.

The CDR3 region is CASSIGDRGINGYTF. DNA for the CDR3: TGTGCCAGTAGTATAGGTGACAGGGGGATCAACGGCTACACCTTC. The chain uses TRBV19 and TRBJ1-2; 9 nucleotides line up with TRBD1. The germline V gene has CDR1 LNHDA and CDR2 SQIVND (reference sequence). V gave up 1 base and J gave up 8 bases; unmatched junction bases: 8. CDR3 size: 15 residues.

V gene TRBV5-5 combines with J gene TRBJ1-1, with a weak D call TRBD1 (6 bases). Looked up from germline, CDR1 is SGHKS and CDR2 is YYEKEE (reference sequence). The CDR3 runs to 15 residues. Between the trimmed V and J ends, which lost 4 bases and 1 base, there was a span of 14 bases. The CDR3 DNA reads TGTGCCAGCAGCCCCCCCGGGACAAAGAACACTGAAGCTTTCTTT. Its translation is CASSPPGTKNTEAFF.

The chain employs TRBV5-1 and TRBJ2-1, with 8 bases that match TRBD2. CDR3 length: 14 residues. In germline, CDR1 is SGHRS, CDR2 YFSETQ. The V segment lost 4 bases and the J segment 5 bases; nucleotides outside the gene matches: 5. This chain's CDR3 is CASSRLRGDNEQFF. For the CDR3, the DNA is TGCGCCAGCAGCCGACTGCGGGGGGACAATGAGCAGTTCTTC.

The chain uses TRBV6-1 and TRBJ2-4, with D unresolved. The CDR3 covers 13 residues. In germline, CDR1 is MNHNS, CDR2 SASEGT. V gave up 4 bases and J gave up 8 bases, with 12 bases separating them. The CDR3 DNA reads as TGTGCCAGCAGTGGAGATCCCTCGGACATTCAGTACTTC. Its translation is CASSGDPSDIQYF.

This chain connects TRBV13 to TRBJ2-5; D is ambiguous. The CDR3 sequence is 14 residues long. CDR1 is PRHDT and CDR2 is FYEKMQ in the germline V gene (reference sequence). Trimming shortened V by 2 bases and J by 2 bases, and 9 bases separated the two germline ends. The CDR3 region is CASSLSTIQETQYF. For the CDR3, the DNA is TGTGCCAGCAGCTTAAGTACTATACAAGAGACCCAGTACTTC.

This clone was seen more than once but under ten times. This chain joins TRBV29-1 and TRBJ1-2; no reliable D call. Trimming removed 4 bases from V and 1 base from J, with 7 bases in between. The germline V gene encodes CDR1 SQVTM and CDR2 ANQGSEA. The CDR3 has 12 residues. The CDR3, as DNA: TGCAGCGTTGTTGCCGGTAACTATGGCTACACCTTC. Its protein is CSVVAGNYGYTF. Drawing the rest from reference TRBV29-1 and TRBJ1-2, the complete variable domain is SAVISQKPSRDICQRGTSLTIQCQVDSQVTMMFWYRQQPGQSLTLIATANQGSEATYESGFVIDKFPISRPNLTFSTLTVSNMSPEDSSIYLCSVVAGNYGYTFGSGTRLTVV.

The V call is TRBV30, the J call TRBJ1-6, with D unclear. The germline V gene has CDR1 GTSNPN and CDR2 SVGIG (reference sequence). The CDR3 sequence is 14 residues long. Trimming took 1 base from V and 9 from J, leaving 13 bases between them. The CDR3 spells CAWSAQAFISPLHF. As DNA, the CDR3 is TGTGCCTGGAGTGCCCAGGCTTTTATTTCACCCCTCCACTTT.

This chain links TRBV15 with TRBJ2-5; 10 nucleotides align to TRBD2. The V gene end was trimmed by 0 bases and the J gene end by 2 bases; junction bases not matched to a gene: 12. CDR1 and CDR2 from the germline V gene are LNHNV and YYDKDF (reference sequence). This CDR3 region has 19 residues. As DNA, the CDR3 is TGTGCCACCAGCAGAGATAAGGGGGGAGGACTAGCGGTTCAAGAGACCCAGTACTTC. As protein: CATSRDKGGGLAVQETQYF. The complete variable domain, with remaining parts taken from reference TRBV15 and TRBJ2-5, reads DAMVIQNPRYQVTQFGKPVTLSCSQTLNHNVMYWYQQKSSQAPKLLFHYYDKDFNNEADTPDNFQSRRPNTSFCFLDIRSPGLGDTAMYLCATSRDKGGGLAVQETQYFGPGTRLLVL.

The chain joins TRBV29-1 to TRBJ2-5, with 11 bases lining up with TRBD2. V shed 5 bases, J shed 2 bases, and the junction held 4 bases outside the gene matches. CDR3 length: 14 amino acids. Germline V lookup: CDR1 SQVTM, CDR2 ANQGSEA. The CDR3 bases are TGCAGCGTTTTCTTAGCGGGGGGGCAAGAGACCCAGTACTTC. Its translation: CSVFLAGGQETQYF.

This CDR3 reads CASHSRGEGETQYF. The CDR3 region has the DNA TGTGCCAGCCACAGCCGCGGGGAAGGAGAGACCCAGTACTTC. The gene calls are TRBV7-3 and TRBJ2-5; possibly TRBD2 for D (6 bases). Germline values: CDR1 SGHTA, CDR2 FQGTGA. V shed 8 bases and J shed 4 bases, with 17 bases lying between them. The CDR3 runs to 14 residues.

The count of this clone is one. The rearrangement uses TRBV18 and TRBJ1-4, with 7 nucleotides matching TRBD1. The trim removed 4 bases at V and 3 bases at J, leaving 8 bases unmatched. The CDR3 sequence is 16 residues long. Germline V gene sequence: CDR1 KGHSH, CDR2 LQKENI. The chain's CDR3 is CASSLNAQGSNEKLFF. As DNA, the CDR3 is TGTGCCAGCTCACTCAATGCACAGGGGTCTAATGAAAAACTGTTTTTT.

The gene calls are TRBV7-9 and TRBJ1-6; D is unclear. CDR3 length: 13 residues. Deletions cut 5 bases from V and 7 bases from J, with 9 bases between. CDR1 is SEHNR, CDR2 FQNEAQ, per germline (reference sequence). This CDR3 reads CASSPTGNSPLHF. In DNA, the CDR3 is TGTGCCAGCAGCCCGACCGGGAATTCACCCCTCCACTTT.

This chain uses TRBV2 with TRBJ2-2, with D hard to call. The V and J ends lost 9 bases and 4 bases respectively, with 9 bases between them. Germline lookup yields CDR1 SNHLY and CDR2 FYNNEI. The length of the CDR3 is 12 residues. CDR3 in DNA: TGTGCCAGTTATGGCGGCACCGGGGAGCTGTTTTTT. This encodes CASYGGTGELFF.

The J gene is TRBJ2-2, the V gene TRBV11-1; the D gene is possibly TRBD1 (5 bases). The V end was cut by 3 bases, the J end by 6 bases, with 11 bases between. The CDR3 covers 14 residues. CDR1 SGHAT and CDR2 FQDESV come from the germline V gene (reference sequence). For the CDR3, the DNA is TGTGCCAGCAGCTTCAAAGGGGCTGCCGGGGAGCTGTTTTTT. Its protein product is CASSFKGAAGELFF.